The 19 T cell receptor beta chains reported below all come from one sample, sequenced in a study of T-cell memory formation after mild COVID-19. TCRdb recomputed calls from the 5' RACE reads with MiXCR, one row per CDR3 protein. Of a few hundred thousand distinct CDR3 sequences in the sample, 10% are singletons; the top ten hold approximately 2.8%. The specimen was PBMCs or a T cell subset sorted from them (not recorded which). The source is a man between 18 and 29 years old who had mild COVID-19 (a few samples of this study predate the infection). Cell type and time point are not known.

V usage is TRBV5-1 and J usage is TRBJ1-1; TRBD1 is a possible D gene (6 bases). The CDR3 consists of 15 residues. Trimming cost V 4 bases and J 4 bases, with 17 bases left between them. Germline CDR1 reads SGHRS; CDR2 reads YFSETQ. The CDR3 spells CASSQTSGDGTEAFF. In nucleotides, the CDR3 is TGCGCCAGCAGCCAGACCTCAGGGGACGGCACTGAAGCTTTCTTT.

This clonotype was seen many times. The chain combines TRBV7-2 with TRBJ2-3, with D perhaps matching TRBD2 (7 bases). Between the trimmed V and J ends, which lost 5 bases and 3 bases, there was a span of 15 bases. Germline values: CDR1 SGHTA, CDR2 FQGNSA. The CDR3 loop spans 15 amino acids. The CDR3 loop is CASSTRRGATDTQYF. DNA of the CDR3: TGTGCCAGCAGCACTAGACGGGGGGCTACAGATACGCAGTATTTT.

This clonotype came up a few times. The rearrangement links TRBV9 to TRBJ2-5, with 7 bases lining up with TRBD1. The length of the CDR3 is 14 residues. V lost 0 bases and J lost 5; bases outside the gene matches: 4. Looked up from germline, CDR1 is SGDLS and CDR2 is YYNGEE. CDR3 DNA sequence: TGTGCCAGCAGCGTAGGTCAACAGGGGGAGACCCAGTACTTC. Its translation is CASSVGQQGETQYF.

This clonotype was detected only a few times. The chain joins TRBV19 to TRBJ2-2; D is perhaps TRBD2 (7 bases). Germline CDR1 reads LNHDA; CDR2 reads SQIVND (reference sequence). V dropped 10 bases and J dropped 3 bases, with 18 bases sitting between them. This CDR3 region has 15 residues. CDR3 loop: CATARGAGDTGELFF. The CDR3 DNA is TGTGCCACCGCCCGGGGGGCAGGGGACACCGGGGAGCTGTTTTTT.

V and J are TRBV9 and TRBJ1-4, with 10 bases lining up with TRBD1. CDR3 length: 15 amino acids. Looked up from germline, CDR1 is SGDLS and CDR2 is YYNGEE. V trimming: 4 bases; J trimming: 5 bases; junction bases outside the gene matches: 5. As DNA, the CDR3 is TGTGCCAGCAGCTCCAGGGACAGGGGAAATGAAAAACTGTTTTTT. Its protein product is CASSSRDRGNEKLFF.

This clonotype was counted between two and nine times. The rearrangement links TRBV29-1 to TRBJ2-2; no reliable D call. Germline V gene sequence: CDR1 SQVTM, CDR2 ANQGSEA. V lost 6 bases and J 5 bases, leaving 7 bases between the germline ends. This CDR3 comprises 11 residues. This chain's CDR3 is CSVRRTGELFF. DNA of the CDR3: TGCAGCGTCAGACGGACCGGGGAGCTGTTTTTT.

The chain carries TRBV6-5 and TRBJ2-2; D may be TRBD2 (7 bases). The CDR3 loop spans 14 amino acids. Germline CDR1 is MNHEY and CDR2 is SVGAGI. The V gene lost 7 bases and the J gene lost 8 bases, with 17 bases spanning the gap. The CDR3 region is CASTPMGGRGELFF. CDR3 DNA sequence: TGTGCCAGCACCCCGATGGGGGGGCGGGGGGAGCTGTTTTTT.

CDR3 protein: CASNPPPGEGTDTQYF. The CDR3, as DNA: TGTGCCAGCAATCCACCACCGGGGGAGGGCACAGATACGCAGTATTTT. The V and J genes are TRBV27 and TRBJ2-3; tentatively, D is TRBD2 (6 bases). The V and J ends lost 7 bases and 1 base respectively, with 18 bases between them. The CDR3 totals 16 residues. Germline assignment: CDR1 MNHEY and CDR2 SMNVEV (reference sequence).

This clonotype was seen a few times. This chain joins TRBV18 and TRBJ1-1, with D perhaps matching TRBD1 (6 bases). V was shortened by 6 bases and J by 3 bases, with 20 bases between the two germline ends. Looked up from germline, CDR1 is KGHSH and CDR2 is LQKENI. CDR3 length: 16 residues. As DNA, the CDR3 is TGTGCCAGCTCGACGGGTCGGGGGGGGCTCGACACTGAAGCTTTCTTT. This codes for CASSTGRGGLDTEAFF.

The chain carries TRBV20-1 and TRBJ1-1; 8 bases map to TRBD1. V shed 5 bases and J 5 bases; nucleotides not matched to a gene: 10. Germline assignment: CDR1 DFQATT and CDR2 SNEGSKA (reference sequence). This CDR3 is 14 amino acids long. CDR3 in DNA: TGCAGTGCTCCACTAAGGACAGGGATGACTGAAGCTTTCTTT. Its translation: CSAPLRTGMTEAFF.

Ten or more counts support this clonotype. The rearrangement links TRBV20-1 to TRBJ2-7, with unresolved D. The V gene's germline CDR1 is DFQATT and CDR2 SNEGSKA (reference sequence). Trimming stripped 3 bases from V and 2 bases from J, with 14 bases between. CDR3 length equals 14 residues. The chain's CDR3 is CSARPLATTYEQYF. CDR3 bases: TGCAGTGCTAGGCCCCTCGCAACAACCTACGAGCAGTACTTC.

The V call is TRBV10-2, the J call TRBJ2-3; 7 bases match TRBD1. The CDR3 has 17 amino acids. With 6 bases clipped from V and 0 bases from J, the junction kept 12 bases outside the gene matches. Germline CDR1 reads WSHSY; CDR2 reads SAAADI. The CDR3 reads CASRNGQEPTSTDTQYF. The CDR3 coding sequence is TGCGCCAGCAGAAACGGACAGGAACCTACTAGCACAGATACGCAGTATTTT.

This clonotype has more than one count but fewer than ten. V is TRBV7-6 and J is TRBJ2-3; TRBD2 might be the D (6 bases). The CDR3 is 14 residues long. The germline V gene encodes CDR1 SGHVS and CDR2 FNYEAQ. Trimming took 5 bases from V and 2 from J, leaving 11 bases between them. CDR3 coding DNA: TGTGCCAGCAGCCCACGGGGGATCACAGATACGCAGTATTTT. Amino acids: CASSPRGITDTQYF.

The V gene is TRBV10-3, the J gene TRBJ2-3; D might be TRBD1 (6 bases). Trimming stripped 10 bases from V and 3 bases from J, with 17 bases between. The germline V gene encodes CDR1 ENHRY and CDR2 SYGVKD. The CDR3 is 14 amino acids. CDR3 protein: CATALDSGTDTQYF. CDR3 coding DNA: TGTGCCACCGCCTTGGACAGTGGGACAGATACGCAGTATTTT.

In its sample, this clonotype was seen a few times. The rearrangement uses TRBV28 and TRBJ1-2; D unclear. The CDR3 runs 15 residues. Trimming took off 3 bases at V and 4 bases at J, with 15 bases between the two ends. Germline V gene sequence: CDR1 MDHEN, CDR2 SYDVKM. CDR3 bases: TGTGCCAGCAGTTTTTCCGGGTTAAGTGGCTATGGCTACACCTTC. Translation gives CASSFSGLSGYGYTF.

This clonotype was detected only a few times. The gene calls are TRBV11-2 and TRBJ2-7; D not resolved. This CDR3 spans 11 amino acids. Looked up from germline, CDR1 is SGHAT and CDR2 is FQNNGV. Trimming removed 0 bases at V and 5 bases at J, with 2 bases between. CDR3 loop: CASSLENEQYF. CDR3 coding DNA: TGTGCCAGCAGCTTAGAGAACGAGCAGTACTTC.

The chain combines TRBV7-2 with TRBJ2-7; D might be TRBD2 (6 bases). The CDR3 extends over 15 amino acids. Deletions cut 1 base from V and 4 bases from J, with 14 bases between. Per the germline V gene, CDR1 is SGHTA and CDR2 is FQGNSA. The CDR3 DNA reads TGTGCCAGCAGCTTAGTGGCGGGGACCACTTACGAGCAGTACTTC. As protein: CASSLVAGTTYEQYF.

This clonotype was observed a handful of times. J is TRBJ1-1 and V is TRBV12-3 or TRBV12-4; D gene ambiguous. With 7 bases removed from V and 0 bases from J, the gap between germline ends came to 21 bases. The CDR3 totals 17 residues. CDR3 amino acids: CASTTNRGLTMNTEAFF. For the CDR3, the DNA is TGTGCCAGCACTACAAATCGGGGTCTGACCATGAACACTGAAGCTTTCTTT.

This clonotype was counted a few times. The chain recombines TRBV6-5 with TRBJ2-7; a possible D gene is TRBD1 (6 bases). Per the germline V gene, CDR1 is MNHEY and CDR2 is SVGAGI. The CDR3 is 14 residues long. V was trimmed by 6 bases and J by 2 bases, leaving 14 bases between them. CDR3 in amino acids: CASRGAPGTYEQYF. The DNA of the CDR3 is TGTGCCAGCAGGGGGGCCCCAGGCACCTACGAGCAGTACTTC.